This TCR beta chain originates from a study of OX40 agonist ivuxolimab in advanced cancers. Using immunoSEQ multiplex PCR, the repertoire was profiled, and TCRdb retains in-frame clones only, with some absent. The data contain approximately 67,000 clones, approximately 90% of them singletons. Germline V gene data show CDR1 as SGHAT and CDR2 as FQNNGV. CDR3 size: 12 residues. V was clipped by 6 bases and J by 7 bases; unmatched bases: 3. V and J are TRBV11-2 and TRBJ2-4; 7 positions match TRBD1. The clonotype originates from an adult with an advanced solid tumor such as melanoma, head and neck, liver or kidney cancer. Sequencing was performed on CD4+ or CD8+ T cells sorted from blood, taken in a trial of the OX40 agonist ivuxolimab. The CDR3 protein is CASRLQGNIQYF. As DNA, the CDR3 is TGTGCCAGCAGGTTACAGGGGAACATTCAGTACTTC.